The 21 T cell receptor beta chains presented below share a single source sample, sequenced in a study of T cell changes during pregnancy in multiple sclerosis (dated by TCRdb to the late 2010s). Preparation of the library involved the immunoSEQ multiplex PCR assay. The source is immuneACCESS, and TCRdb retained only in-frame sequences with V and J called. Part of the clones is not carried over; for the studies checked, unresolved V genes explain less than half of this, and the remainder is unexplained. The sample table holds tens of thousands of clones, of which 90% to 95% were seen once. Of the sample, roughly 0.3% is held by the ten largest clones. Specimen: CD4+ T cells from peripheral blood mononuclear cells, collected in the third trimester of pregnancy. Receptors originate from a female donor in good health, enrolled as a control in a pregnancy study.

This chain connects TRBV13 to TRBJ1-1; 11 bases fit TRBD1. CDR3 length: 17 amino acids. Germline CDR1 PRHDT, CDR2 FYEKMQ (reference sequence). With V trimmed by 8 bases and J by 0 bases, 11 bases remained unmatched. For the CDR3, the DNA is TGTGCCAGCTCCGGGGACAGGGGGAGTACCATGAACACTGAAGCTTTCTTT. Its protein is CASSGDRGSTMNTEAFF.

The rearrangement uses TRBV7-9 and TRBJ2-5, with D perhaps TRBD1 (6 bases). CDR1 SEHNR and CDR2 FQNEAQ come from the germline V gene (reference sequence). This CDR3 has 16 amino acids. The V gene lost 5 bases and the J gene lost 5 bases, with 21 bases spanning the gap. This chain's CDR3 is CASSTTDRPIAETQYF. The CDR3 region has the DNA TGTGCCAGCAGCACAACTGACAGGCCGATCGCGGAGACCCAGTACTTC.

V is TRBV6-5 and J is TRBJ1-1, with D tentatively TRBD1 (6 bases). There are 12 residues in the CDR3. The germline CDR1 and CDR2 sequences are MNHEY and SVGAGI. V lost 6 bases and J 10 bases, leaving 15 bases between the germline ends. CDR3 DNA: TGTGCCAGCAGCAACGACAGGTCTGCAGCTTTCTTT. Its protein product is CASSNDRSAAFF.

There are a few counts of this clone. The gene calls are TRBV30 and TRBJ1-3; 9 nucleotides match TRBD1. Germline V lookup: CDR1 GTSNPN, CDR2 SVGIG (reference sequence). This CDR3 comprises 11 residues. V shed 2 bases, J shed 15 bases, and the junction held 5 bases outside the gene matches. DNA for the CDR3: TGTGCCTGGAGTTCCGGGACAGGGCGATATTTT. Its translation is CAWSSGTGRYF.

This clone was counted a single time. The chain joins TRBV19 to TRBJ2-7, with TRBD1 identical over 8 bases. CDR3 size: 15 residues. Germline lookup yields CDR1 LNHDA and CDR2 SQIVND (reference sequence). V lost 6 bases to trimming and J lost 3 bases; unmatched junction nucleotides: 10. The CDR3 DNA reads TGTGCCAGTAGGGAAACAGGGGGACCTTTCTACGAGCAGTACTTC. This sequence encodes CASRETGGPFYEQYF. Full variable domain (outside the CDR3, taken from reference TRBV19 and TRBJ2-7): DGGITQSPKYLFRKEGQNVTLSCEQNLNHDAMYWYRQDPGQGLRLIYYSQIVNDFQKGDIAEGYSVSREKKESFPLTVTSAQKNPTAFYLCASRETGGPFYEQYFGPGTRLTVT.

This chain joins TRBV25-1 and TRBJ1-1; D unclear. The CDR3 spans 16 residues. Trimming took 2 bases from V and 3 from J, leaving 16 bases between them. Germline CDR1 is MGHDK and CDR2 is SYGVNS. CDR3 amino acids: CASSEVRSGRHTEAFF. The CDR3 region has the DNA TGTGCCAGCAGTGAAGTCCGGAGCGGGAGGCACACTGAAGCTTTCTTT. Together with reference TRBV25-1 and TRBJ1-1, the CDR3 gives the full variable domain: EADIYQTPRYLVIGTGKKITLECSQTMGHDKMYWYQQDPGMELHLIHYSYGVNSTEKGDLSSESTVSRIRTEHFPLTLESARPSHTSQYLCASSEVRSGRHTEAFFGQGTRLTVV.

V is TRBV7-2 and J is TRBJ2-5, with TRBD2 matching 11 bases. Germline V lookup: CDR1 SGHTA, CDR2 FQGNSA. The CDR3 totals 17 residues. J was trimmed by 0 bases and V by 1 base; bases with no gene match: 4. The CDR3 region has the DNA TGTGCCAGCAGCTTAGGGTCTAGCGGGGGGTACCAAGAGACCCAGTACTTC. Its translation is CASSLGSSGGYQETQYF. Full variable domain (remainder filled in from reference TRBV7-2 and TRBJ2-5): GAGVSQSPSNKVTEKGKDVELRCDPISGHTALYWYRQSLGQGLEFLIYFQGNSAPDKSGLPSDRFSAERTGGSVSTLTIQRTQQEDSAVYLCASSLGSSGGYQETQYFGPGTRLLVL.

V usage is TRBV7-2 and J usage is TRBJ2-7, with 7 bases aligning to TRBD2. Losses at the gene ends were 0 bases for V and 2 bases for J; bases not matched to a gene: 19. Germline CDR1 and CDR2: SGHTA and FQGNSA. This CDR3 is 20 amino acids long. CDR3 sequence reads: CASSLAGREPVTLNPYEQYF. CDR3 sequence (DNA): TGTGCCAGCAGCTTAGCGGGGAGGGAGCCTGTAACCCTGAATCCCTACGAGCAGTACTTC.

V is TRBV7-6 and J is TRBJ2-5; TRBD2 matches at 10 bases. The germline V gene has CDR1 SGHVS and CDR2 FNYEAQ. V shed 5 bases and J 5 bases; nucleotides not matched to a gene: 11. There are 16 residues in the CDR3. Here the CDR3 reads CASSLASGGGRETQYF. CDR3 DNA sequence: TGTGCCAGCAGCCTTGCTAGCGGGGGAGGTCGGGAGACCCAGTACTTC.

This clone was recorded only once. The CDR3 nucleotides are TGTGCCAGTCTACTCCGGGACAGGGTGATTAACGGCTACACCTTC. The encoded protein is CASLLRDRVINGYTF. This sequence joins TRBV13 and TRBJ1-2; 9 nucleotides agree with TRBD1. This CDR3 spans 15 amino acids. The germline CDR1 and CDR2 sequences are PRHDT and FYEKMQ (reference sequence). V dropped 9 bases and J dropped 8; count of bases not matched to a gene: 16.

The chain couples TRBV7-9 to TRBJ2-1; a weak D match, TRBD2 (5 bases). Trimming left V 5 bases short and J 1 base short, with 18 bases between. Germline V gene sequence: CDR1 SEHNR, CDR2 FQNEAQ (reference sequence). This CDR3 is built from 17 residues. The DNA for the CDR3 is TGTGCCAGCAGCCCAAGGCGAGTACTAGGGTCCTACAATGAGCAGTTCTTC. As protein: CASSPRRVLGSYNEQFF.

The CDR3 is CASSQGGLLGVTGELFF. The CDR3 nucleotides are TGTGCCAGCAGCCAAGGGGGCCTGCTCGGCGTCACCGGGGAGCTGTTTTTT. The genes are TRBV4-2 and TRBJ2-2; perhaps TRBD1 as D (5 bases). Trimming left V 1 base short and J 4 bases short, with 16 bases between. This CDR3 comprises 17 residues. Germline V gene sequence: CDR1 LGHNA, CDR2 YNFKEQ.

A word on this clone: This sample includes further DNA sequences coding for the same CDR3. The rearrangement uses TRBV5-6 and TRBJ1-1; possible D gene TRBD1, 5 bases. The CDR3 is made up of 15 amino acids. The V end was cut by 0 bases, the J end by 0 bases, with 9 bases between. Germline V lookup: CDR1 SGHDT, CDR2 YYEEEE. CDR3 protein: CASSLGGHMNTEAFF. The CDR3 coding sequence is TGTGCCAGCAGCTTGGGTGGACACATGAACACTGAAGCTTTCTTT.

The chain links TRBV4-2 to TRBJ2-3; D is unclear. The CDR3 runs 15 residues. Germline V gives CDR1 LGHNA, CDR2 YNFKEQ. The V end lost 4 bases, the J end lost 3 bases, and 14 bases lay between the germline ends. In DNA, the CDR3 is TGTGCCAGCAGCCTCGACGCTCTAGAGACAGATACGCAGTATTTT. As protein: CASSLDALETDTQYF.

The chain combines TRBV7-2 with TRBJ2-2; D ambiguous. V was cut by 8 bases and J by 1 base, with 11 bases left in between. The CDR3 totals 14 residues. CDR1 SGHTA and CDR2 FQGNSA come from the germline V gene. CDR3 region: CASRSSGNTGELFF. CDR3 nucleotide sequence: TGTGCCAGCCGCTCGTCCGGGAACACCGGGGAGCTGTTTTTT.

The chain uses TRBV5-1 and TRBJ2-5; 10 bases line up with TRBD2. The V gene's germline CDR1 is SGHRS and CDR2 YFSETQ. This CDR3 spans 15 amino acids. Trimming removed 1 base from V and 5 bases from J; junction bases left unmatched: 5. This CDR3 reads CASSLSGGAEETQYF. The CDR3 region has the DNA TGCGCCAGCAGCTTGAGCGGGGGGGCCGAGGAGACCCAGTACTTC.

This chain joins TRBV15 and TRBJ1-5, with 8 bases fitting TRBD1. This CDR3 has 18 amino acids. Losses at the gene ends were 0 bases for V and 6 bases for J; bases not matched to a gene: 13. The V gene's germline CDR1 is LNHNV and CDR2 YYDKDF (reference sequence). The CDR3 bases are TGTGCCACCAGCAGAGAAGGGCCAGGACAGGGAGCGGGTCAGCCCCAGCATTTT. As protein: CATSREGPGQGAGQPQHF.

This clone appeared once. The chain uses TRBV7-2 and TRBJ2-3; D is perhaps TRBD1 (5 bases). The CDR3 runs 14 residues. Germline values: CDR1 SGHTA, CDR2 FQGNSA. Deletions cut 4 bases from V and 3 bases from J, with 11 bases between. The CDR3 DNA sequence: TGTGCCAGCAGCTGGGCACAGGATACAGATACGCAGTATTTT. Translation: CASSWAQDTDTQYF.

This chain links TRBV19 with TRBJ1-2; 8 bases agree with TRBD1. V was pared by 6 bases and J by 2 bases, with 8 bases of the junction left unmatched. Germline V gene data show CDR1 as LNHDA and CDR2 as SQIVND (reference sequence). The CDR3 length is 15 residues. The CDR3 sequence is CASRTTTGVNYGYTF. The CDR3 DNA reads TGTGCCAGTAGAACCACGACAGGGGTCAACTATGGCTACACCTTC.

The chain uses TRBV25-1 and TRBJ1-2; D uncertain. Looked up from germline, CDR1 is MGHDK and CDR2 is SYGVNS. The ends were cut back, 1 base at V and 3 bases at J, with 12 bases in the middle. The CDR3 runs 15 residues. This CDR3 reads CASSESGRWDYGYTF. CDR3 coding DNA: TGTGCCAGCAGTGAATCGGGAAGGTGGGACTATGGCTACACCTTC.

This chain uses TRBV5-1 with TRBJ1-2, with 8 positions matching TRBD1. Looked up from germline, CDR1 is SGHRS and CDR2 is YFSETQ. J gave up 4 bases and V 2 bases, and 7 bases lay outside the gene matches. The CDR3 loop spans 15 amino acids. DNA for the CDR3: TGCGCCAGCAGCTTTTCAGGGGGCGTGGGCTATGGCTACACCTTC. Translating it yields CASSFSGGVGYGYTF.